This TCR beta chain stems from a study of blood T cell repertoires in COVID-19. In the study overall: Nucleic acid was either cDNA or gDNA, and it came from T cells, B-cell-depleted T cells, or PBMCs.

Only in-frame clones appear in the TCRdb table, and some are missing; sequencing was by immunoSEQ multiplex PCR. The data hold 270,000 or so clones, with around 90% observed a single time. This CDR3 is 17 amino acids long. The germline V gene has CDR1 SGDLS and CDR2 YYNGEE. V lost 7 bases and J 1 base, leaving 18 bases between the germline ends. This chain joins TRBV9 and TRBJ2-6, with a possible D match to TRBD2 (6 bases). This clonotype was sampled from a middle-aged woman who had recovered from COVID-19. The specimen was peripheral blood. The CDR3 DNA follows: TGTGCCAGCCGTCCGGGACTCGGACCTTCTGGGGCCAACGTCCTGACTTTC. Translating it yields CASRPGLGPSGANVLTF.